The 14 T cell receptor beta chains in this list originate from one sample, sequenced in a study of early stage breast cancer tumors. The method was immunoSEQ multiplex PCR; TCRdb's version includes in-frame clones alone and lacks a portion of them. The data contain about 51,000 clones, around 80% of them singletons. Sequenced material: blood. Every receptor here comes from a person aged 35 to 50 with breast cancer.

The table lists this clone with a count of one. The chain recombines TRBV18 with TRBJ1-2, with 7 bases lining up with TRBD1. Germline lookup yields CDR1 KGHSH and CDR2 LQKENI. The CDR3 totals 16 residues. V was clipped by 2 bases and J by 4 bases; unmatched bases: 10. The CDR3 here is CASSPRGQRTVYGYTF. CDR3 coding DNA: TGTGCCAGCTCACCAAGGGGGCAGCGCACGGTCTATGGCTACACCTTC.

This chain joins TRBV11-3 and TRBJ2-2; D is uncertain. CDR3 length: 12 amino acids. CDR1 SGHNT and CDR2 YENEEA come from the germline V gene. The ends were cut back, 0 bases at V and 8 bases at J, with 4 bases in the middle. The DNA for the CDR3 is TGTGCCAGCAGCTTAGAGGAAGGGGAGCTGTTTTTT. Protein sequence: CASSLEEGELFF.

This clone was observed a handful of times. This chain connects TRBV2 to TRBJ2-1; D not certain. This CDR3 is 10 amino acids long. Trimming shortened V by 5 bases and J by 15 bases, and 11 bases separated the two germline ends. CDR1 SNHLY and CDR2 FYNNEI come from the germline V gene. As DNA, the CDR3 is TGTGCCAGCAGTACCCTAGTTCTGTTCTTC. Translating it yields CASSTLVLFF.

This clone was detected only once. The CDR3 coding sequence is TGTGCCAGTAGTATGGGGGAAATTATAAATCAGCCCCAGCATTTT. Residues: CASSMGEIINQPQHF. The chain recombines TRBV19 with TRBJ1-5; a possible D gene is TRBD1 (5 bases). The CDR3 consists of 15 residues. Between the trimmed V and J ends, which lost 3 bases and 4 bases, there was a span of 13 bases. Germline CDR1 LNHDA, CDR2 SQIVND (reference sequence).

V and J are TRBV5-4 and TRBJ2-5, with D unresolved. Trimming took off 5 bases at V and 1 base at J, with 12 bases between the two ends. The CDR3 has 14 amino acids. Germline V CDR1 and CDR2: SGHNT, YYREEE (reference sequence). This CDR3 is CASSHSSFQETQYF. DNA for the CDR3: TGTGCCAGCAGTCATTCCTCCTTCCAAGAGACCCAGTACTTC.

The chain is built from TRBV5-4 and TRBJ2-1, with a weak D call TRBD2 (7 bases). CDR3 length: 15 amino acids. V gave up 2 bases and J gave up 4 bases, with 13 bases separating them. Germline V gene sequence: CDR1 SGHNT, CDR2 YYREEE (reference sequence). The chain's CDR3 is CASSFPRGPYNEQFF. CDR3 DNA: TGTGCCAGCAGCTTCCCGCGGGGGCCGTACAATGAGCAGTTCTTC.

This CDR3 reads CASNRATGELFF. CDR3 sequence (DNA): TGTGCCAGCAACAGGGCCACCGGGGAGCTGTTTTTT. The rearrangement joins TRBV28 to TRBJ2-2; D perhaps matches TRBD1 (6 bases). Trimming removed 7 bases from V and 4 bases from J, with 7 bases in between. CDR1 MDHEN and CDR2 SYDVKM come from the germline V gene. This CDR3 has 12 amino acids.

The chain couples TRBV4-2 to TRBJ2-7, with D possibly TRBD2 on 6 matching bases. This CDR3 has 15 amino acids. Trimming cost V 7 bases and J 0 bases, with 16 bases left between them. Germline-derived CDR1 and CDR2 are LGHNA and YNFKEQ. CDR3 nucleotide sequence: TGTGCCAGCAAGGACGAAGCGGGTAGCTCCTACGAGCAGTACTTC. Translation: CASKDEAGSSYEQYF.

The chain is built from TRBV11-2 and TRBJ2-7; tentatively, D is TRBD1 or TRBD2 (5 bases each). V dropped 5 bases and J dropped 1 base, with 24 bases sitting between them. The CDR3 length is 18 residues. Germline values: CDR1 SGHAT, CDR2 FQNNGV. The CDR3 reads CASSPFGGVSLRSYEQYF. The CDR3 DNA follows: TGTGCCAGCAGCCCCTTTGGGGGAGTTAGTCTGAGGTCCTACGAGCAGTACTTC.

The chain couples TRBV6-6 to TRBJ2-4; D not certain. Looked up from germline, CDR1 is MNHNY and CDR2 is SVGAGI (reference sequence). The CDR3 has 15 amino acids. V was clipped by 5 bases and J by 1 base, with 12 bases between them. As DNA, the CDR3 is TGTGCCAGCAGTCGCGAGGTCCTGGCCAAAAACATTCAGTACTTC. It translates to CASSREVLAKNIQYF.

The chain recombines TRBV4-1 with TRBJ1-4, with 8 bases lining up with TRBD1. Germline trimming cut 6 bases from V and 0 bases from J; bases unmatched to any gene: 6. This CDR3 comprises 16 residues. Germline V gene sequence: CDR1 MGHRA, CDR2 YSYEKL. CDR3 DNA: TGCGCCAGCAGACCCCAGGGACAGGCAACTAATGAAAAACTGTTTTTT. This encodes CASRPQGQATNEKLFF.

This clone occurred a few times. J is TRBJ1-1 and V is TRBV5-1; possible D gene TRBD1, 6 bases. CDR3 length: 15 amino acids. Deletions cut 0 bases from V and 1 base from J, with 10 bases between. The V gene's germline CDR1 is SGHRS and CDR2 YFSETQ. Here the CDR3 reads CASSLEGQRNTEAFF. The CDR3 DNA reads as TGCGCCAGCAGCTTGGAAGGACAGAGGAACACTGAAGCTTTCTTT.

This clone appeared a few times. The chain carries TRBV5-1 and TRBJ2-2; possibly TRBD2 for D (7 bases). Germline lookup yields CDR1 SGHRS and CDR2 YFSETQ. V lost 4 bases and J lost 3, with 13 bases in between. The CDR3 spans 15 residues. The CDR3 reads CASSLAGADTGELFF. The CDR3 DNA reads as TGCGCCAGCAGCCTGGCGGGGGCCGACACCGGGGAGCTGTTTTTT.

This rearrangement joins TRBV7-9 to TRBJ2-5; D not certain. The CDR3 spans 15 residues. V was clipped by 4 bases and J by 4 bases, with 16 bases between them. Germline CDR1 reads SEHNR; CDR2 reads FQNEAQ (reference sequence). The DNA for the CDR3 is TGTGCCAGCAGCTCGTGGGGTAGTTCGGGAGAGACCCAGTACTTC. Translated: CASSSWGSSGETQYF.